This T cell receptor beta chain was identified during a study of T cells after posttransplantation cyclophosphamide (dated by TCRdb to the mid-2010s). Context from the whole study: The study tracked T cell repertoire reconstitution by TRB sequencing after myeloablative bone marrow transplantation using posttransplantation cyclophosphamide as GVHD prophylaxis. Public TRB sequences were compared against a database of over 3,500 sequences linked to responses to pathogens, tumor antigens, self-antigens and alloantigens. Because TRA and TRB clonality correlated tightly in roughly nine samples, the subsequent TCR analyses were limited to TRB only. TRB sequencing was performed on blood from all 35 or so PTCy patients with 1-year posttransplant specimens. Samples from some 40 PTCy-treated patients, along with samples from approximately 15 of their related bone marrow donors, underwent antigen receptor sequencing. In 3 patients, TRB sequencing was also performed on up to about 3 more blood samples taken 2 to 5.2 years after transplant, and in 4 patients, pretransplant blood was also TRB-sequenced.

Trimming takes 5 bases off V and 5 bases off J; junction bases not matched to a gene: 8. CDR1 and CDR2 (LNHDA, SQIVND) derive from the germline V gene (reference sequence). Counted from cysteine to phenylalanine, this CDR3 has 14 amino acids. The read is trimmed to its CDR3 DNA, 42 bases read in frame from base 1. On the day of marrow donation, related bone marrow donors gave peripheral blood samples. Peripheral blood and bone marrow mononuclear cells were isolated by Ficoll-Hypaque density centrifugation and cryopreserved. Study-wide conclusions, independent of this receptor: The TRB repertoires of T cells infiltrating skin or GI tract showed only limited overlap with the TRB repertoires of T cells in blood. Across about 40 patients, TRB clonality was highly associated with recipient CMV seropositivity and CMV reactivation, and PTCy diversity was similar to diversity in CNI/methotrexate controls. Donor-recipient similarity was low at 1-2 months but increased during the first year, and donor CD8+ memory clones often dominated later blood repertoires.

TRB sequencing was run on genomic DNA with either the immunoSEQ assay at survey resolution or the hsTCRB kit. Turning to the authors' computational methods: The immunoSEQ software handled the initial read processing, while the LymphoSeq R package was used for the repertoire analyses. Clonality was computed as 1 minus normalized Shannon entropy; Gini coefficient was also calculated for each TRB dataset. Phenotypes of unsorted samples were inferred by mapping TRB sequences from sorted subsets of the recipient or donor onto the same recipient's unsorted samples. TCRdb limited this immuneACCESS table to in-frame rearrangements with V and J called. A share of clones is missing; checked studies link under half to unresolved V genes, and the rest is unexplained. V and J calls plus clone size are reproduced from that table; the DNA served to infer D and trimming. The sample table holds 66,000 or so clones, of which about 93% were seen once. The ten largest clonotypes hold about 3% of the sample.

Note on this clone: Its antigen is not yet known. Base qualities are not recorded, but no much larger clone differs from it by a single base.

The TCR originated in a young woman in good health and a related stem cell transplant donor. The receptor chain draws on TRBV19 and TRBJ1-2, with 7 junctional bases fitting TRBD1. Sequencing input: PBMCs. The DNA sequence is as follows: TGTGCCAGTAGTTCCGGGACAGCACCATATGGCTACACCTTC. It is translated as CASSSGTAPYGYTF.